A selection of T cell receptor beta chains follows, all from one sample in a study of blood T cell repertoires in COVID-19. TCRdb's table, derived via immunoSEQ multiplex PCR, lists solely in-frame clones and lacks some. This sample has 470,000 or so clones, with roughly 90% found just once. The specimen was peripheral blood. The receptor source for this set is a woman in her twenties or thirties with acute or convalescent COVID-19. CDR3s include the opening cysteine and the closing phenylalanine or tryptophan. The order of the fields is D gene, V gene, CDR3 length, J gene, CDR3 DNA, CDR3 protein. D genes are given only for firm matches.

d_call: NA; v_call: TRBV10-2; cdr3_length: 12; j_call: TRBJ2-7; cdr3_nt: TGCGCCAGCGGCGGTAACTCCTACGAGCAGTACTTC; cdr3_aa: CASGGNSYEQYF
d_call: NA; v_call: TRBV3-1/TRBV3-2; cdr3_length: 14; j_call: TRBJ1-2; cdr3_nt: TGTGCCAGCAGCCAATCGTTCAGCCTAGACGGCTACACCTTC; cdr3_aa: CASSQSFSLDGYTF
d_call: TRBD1; v_call: TRBV18; cdr3_length: 14; j_call: TRBJ1-5; cdr3_nt: TGTGCCAGCTTGAGTCACAGGGGGAATCAGCCCCAGCATTTT; cdr3_aa: CASLSHRGNQPQHF
d_call: TRBD2; v_call: TRBV2; cdr3_length: 16; j_call: TRBJ2-3; cdr3_nt: TGTGCCAGCACCCGGGAGGGGGGTCTTCTAACAGATACGCAGTATTTT; cdr3_aa: CASTREGGLLTDTQYF
d_call: TRBD1; v_call: TRBV20-1; cdr3_length: 14; j_call: TRBJ1-1; cdr3_nt: TGCAGTGCTAGTCCCAGGGGGCTTAACGCTGAAGCTTTCTTT; cdr3_aa: CSASPRGLNAEAFF
d_call: NA; v_call: TRBV13; cdr3_length: 13; j_call: TRBJ2-5; cdr3_nt: TGTGCCAGCAACAGGCAGACAGAAGAGACCCAGTACTTC; cdr3_aa: CASNRQTEETQYF
d_call: NA; v_call: TRBV28; cdr3_length: 14; j_call: TRBJ2-2; cdr3_nt: TGTGCCAGCAGAGGCAGGGGGAACACCGGGGAGCTGTTTTTT; cdr3_aa: CASRGRGNTGELFF
d_call: NA; v_call: TRBV9; cdr3_length: 15; j_call: TRBJ1-3; cdr3_nt: TGTGCCAGCAGCGACAGACTACTCTCTGGAAACACCATATATTTT; cdr3_aa: CASSDRLLSGNTIYF
d_call: NA; v_call: TRBV7-2; cdr3_length: 15; j_call: TRBJ1-6; cdr3_nt: TGTGCCAGCAGCGATAGGCAGCGGAGGCATTCACCCCTCCACTTT; cdr3_aa: CASSDRQRRHSPLHF
d_call: NA; v_call: TRBV30; cdr3_length: 15; j_call: TRBJ1-6; cdr3_nt: TGTGCCTGGAACCAGGGAAATTCCTATAATTCACCCCTCCACTTT; cdr3_aa: CAWNQGNSYNSPLHF